The 28 T cell receptor beta chains below were found in one sample sequenced in a study of Graves' ophthalmopathy and Graves' hyperthyroidism. RNA transcripts yielded amplified TCR beta CDR3 regions. First-round RT-PCR used HTBI primers; second-round multiplex PCR followed. TCRdb re-called the multiplex PCR reads through MiXCR, storing one row per CDR3 protein. The sample shows hundreds of thousands of distinct CDR3 sequences, around 15% of them seen only once. The sequencing sample was made of blood. The receptors shown here come from a woman in her twenties or thirties with Graves' ophthalmopathy.

V usage is TRBV4-1 and J usage is TRBJ2-3; D remains ambiguous. V was cut by 0 bases and J by 0 bases, with 10 bases left in between. Germline loops: CDR1 MGHRA, CDR2 YSYEKL. The length of the CDR3 is 16 residues. The CDR3 DNA is TGCGCCAGCAGCCAAGATAATGCGGCTAGCACAGATACGCAGTATTTT. Its protein product is CASSQDNAASTDTQYF.

This clonotype was detected ten times or more. The chain couples TRBV27 to TRBJ1-3, with TRBD1 matching 8 bases. With V trimmed by 5 bases and J by 4 bases, 7 bases remained unmatched. This CDR3 is built from 15 residues. CDR1 and CDR2 (germline): MNHEY, SMNVEV (reference sequence). CDR3 residues: CASSIDRGGGNTIYF. The CDR3 bases are TGTGCCAGCAGTATCGACAGGGGTGGAGGAAACACCATATATTTT.

This chain joins TRBV4-1 and TRBJ2-7, with TRBD2 matching 7 bases. This CDR3 comprises 15 residues. Germline values: CDR1 MGHRA, CDR2 YSYEKL. J lost 1 base, V lost 0 bases, and 3 bases had no gene match. The CDR3 spells CASSQEERGSYEQYF. The CDR3, as DNA: TGCGCCAGCAGCCAAGAGGAGCGGGGTTCCTACGAGCAGTACTTC.

In this sample, this clonotype turned up many times. The chain has TRBV3-1 and TRBJ2-5, with D hard to call. The CDR3 has 12 residues. V was shortened by 5 bases and J by 7 bases, with 11 bases between the two germline ends. Germline CDR1 and CDR2: LGHDT and YNNKEL (reference sequence). The CDR3, as DNA: TGTGCCAGCAGCGTCTGTTTTGGGACCCAGTACTTC. It yields the protein CASSVCFGTQYF.

The table lists this clonotype with many counts. This chain connects TRBV29-1 to TRBJ2-7; D may correspond to TRBD1 or TRBD2 (5 bases each). Trimming pared 5 bases from V and 7 bases from J, leaving 21 bases between. This CDR3 is 14 amino acids long. Germline V gene sequence: CDR1 SQVTM, CDR2 ANQGSEA. The CDR3 DNA sequence: TGCAGCGTTTATCGAGGGGCTACTCCGGCTGAGCAGTACTTC. This codes for CSVYRGATPAEQYF.

The table lists this clonotype with many counts. The J gene is TRBJ2-7, the V gene TRBV6-1, with no clear D. The germline V gene has CDR1 MNHNS and CDR2 SASEGT. V gave up 6 bases and J gave up 3 bases, with 18 bases separating them. The CDR3 runs to 15 residues. The CDR3 spells CASSEKPLAHYEQYF. For the CDR3, the DNA is TGTGCCAGCAGCGAAAAGCCCTTGGCCCACTACGAGCAGTACTTC.

This clonotype has a count of ten or more. This chain links TRBV27 with TRBJ2-7; TRBD1 agrees at 8 bases. CDR1 and CDR2 (germline): MNHEY, SMNVEV (reference sequence). The CDR3 contains 16 residues. V lost 5 bases and J lost 3; bases outside the gene matches: 12. CDR3: CASSPYLTGGYYEQYF. CDR3 sequence (DNA): TGTGCCAGCAGTCCCTACCTAACAGGGGGATACTACGAGCAGTACTTC.

This clonotype was picked up many times. This rearrangement joins TRBV12-3 or TRBV12-4 to TRBJ1-1, with 8 bases that match TRBD1. The CDR3 runs 15 residues. The trim removed 6 bases at V and 4 bases at J, leaving 10 bases unmatched. As DNA, the CDR3 is TGTGCCAGCAGAACCGACAGGGGCCGGGGCACTGAAGCTTTCTTT. It codes for CASRTDRGRGTEAFF.

This clonotype was detected ten times or more. The V and J genes are TRBV11-2 and TRBJ2-7; no clear D gene. CDR1 and CDR2 from the germline V gene are SGHAT and FQNNGV. The CDR3 spans 15 residues. Between the trimmed V and J ends, which lost 2 bases and 0 bases, there was a span of 11 bases. CDR3 sequence reads: CASSLPNLYSYEQYF. For the CDR3, the DNA is TGTGCCAGCAGCTTACCCAACTTATACTCCTACGAGCAGTACTTC.

This clonotype came up a few times. The chain combines TRBV16 with TRBJ1-6; 7 nucleotides match TRBD1. The CDR3 has 16 residues. Germline V gene data show CDR1 as KGHSY and CDR2 as FQNENV. Trimming cost V 0 bases and J 9 bases; bases outside gene matches: 8. The CDR3 coding sequence is TGTGCCAGCAGCCAATCGCCGGGACAGTCGCTTTCACCCCTCCACTTT. Translating gives CASSQSPGQSLSPLHF. The full variable domain, rest sourced from reference TRBV16 and TRBJ1-6, is GEEVAQTPKHLVRGEGQKAKLYCAPIKGHSYVFWYQQVLKNEFKFLISFQNENVFDETGMPKERFSAKCLPNSPCSLEIQATKLEDSAVYFCASSQSPGQSLSPLHFGNGTRLTVT.

This clonotype was counted at least ten times. The V gene is TRBV6-1, the J gene TRBJ1-5; D not resolved. Between the trimmed V and J ends, which lost 4 bases and 5 bases, there was a span of 15 bases. Germline V gives CDR1 MNHNS, CDR2 SASEGT. There are 15 residues in the CDR3. The chain's CDR3 is CASSGDPLFHQPQHF. CDR3 DNA sequence: TGTGCCAGCAGTGGAGACCCATTATTCCATCAGCCCCAGCATTTT.

This clonotype was recorded many times. This chain joins TRBV6-1 and TRBJ1-2; TRBD1 agrees at 8 bases. The CDR3 extends over 15 amino acids. CDR1 MNHNS and CDR2 SASEGT come from the germline V gene. The trim removed 6 bases at V and 4 bases at J, leaving 10 bases unmatched. In DNA form, the CDR3 reads TGTGCCAGCAGCACCGACAGGGGTCGGGGCTATGGCTACACCTTC. Amino acid sequence: CASSTDRGRGYGYTF.

The rearrangement joins TRBV18 to TRBJ1-5, with D tentatively TRBD1 (5 bases). This CDR3 has 15 amino acids. Germline CDR1 KGHSH, CDR2 LQKENI. V was cut by 2 bases and J by 5 bases, with 13 bases left in between. The CDR3 reads CASSPIGRGDQPQHF. CDR3 in DNA: TGTGCCAGCTCACCAATTGGACGGGGGGATCAGCCCCAGCATTTT.

There are a few counts of this clonotype. This chain uses TRBV5-1 with TRBJ2-2; TRBD2 matches at 8 bases. The CDR3 totals 15 residues. CDR1 is SGHRS and CDR2 is YFSETQ in the germline V gene. V lost 4 bases to trimming and J lost 4 bases; unmatched junction nucleotides: 6. In DNA form, the CDR3 reads TGCGCCAGCAGCCCGGGACTAGAAGTCACCGGGGAGCTGTTTTTT. Translated, it gives CASSPGLEVTGELFF.

The table lists this clonotype with a few counts. The junction does not match germline at one end; this may be a read error. The chain combines TRBV5-1 with TRBJ2-4; possibly TRBD1 for D (6 bases). Germline loops: CDR1 SGHRS, CDR2 YFSETQ. The CDR3 sequence is 14 residues long. The CDR3 protein is CASSLSGAWDIKYF. CDR3 bases: TGCGCCAGCAGCTTGTCTGGGGCGTGGGACATTAAGTACTTC.

The sample holds many counts of this clonotype. This sequence joins TRBV20-1 and TRBJ1-2; D uncertain. The ends were cut back, 0 bases at V and 0 bases at J, with 8 bases in the middle. Germline V CDR1 and CDR2: DFQATT, SNEGSKA (reference sequence). CDR3 length: 14 residues. CDR3 nucleotide sequence: TGCAGTGCTAGAGACACGACTGCTAACTATGGCTACACCTTC. Residues: CSARDTTANYGYTF.

This clonotype showed up just a few times. Relative to the germline gene, one junction end is altered; a read error may explain this. The chain joins TRBV27 to TRBJ1-6, with D maybe TRBD1 (6 bases). Germline V lookup: CDR1 MNHEY, CDR2 SMNVEV (reference sequence). The CDR3 contains 15 residues. CDR3 nucleotides: TGTGCCAGCAGTTCGACAGGTTTCTATAATCCACCCCTCCACTTT. This sequence encodes CASSSTGFYNPPLHF.

In its sample, this clonotype was seen many times. The rearrangement joins TRBV2 to TRBJ1-3; D uncertain. The germline CDR1 and CDR2 sequences are SNHLY and FYNNEI. The CDR3 is 16 amino acids. Trimming stripped 3 bases from V and 3 bases from J, with 15 bases between. CDR3 amino acids: CASSDDTVVIGNTIYF. CDR3 DNA sequence: TGTGCCAGCAGTGACGATACCGTTGTGATTGGAAACACCATATATTTT.

With respect to this clonotype: Just one base apart from a much larger clone, this may be a read error. The chain links TRBV12-3 or TRBV12-4 to TRBJ2-7, with 10 bases aligning to TRBD1. The length of the CDR3 is 15 residues. J gave up 1 base and V 5 bases, and 5 bases lay outside the gene matches. Here the CDR3 DNA reads TGTGCCAGCAGTAGCCGGGACAGGGGATCCTACGAGCAGTACTTC. Its translation is CASSSRDRGSYEQYF.

This clonotype was seen at least ten times. The chain has TRBV20-1 and TRBJ2-7; 8 bases agree with TRBD1. J was trimmed by 3 bases and V by 5 bases; bases with no gene match: 3. The CDR3 consists of 12 residues. CDR1 and CDR2 (germline): DFQATT, SNEGSKA (reference sequence). The CDR3 region has the DNA TGCAGTGCTTCGGACAGGGACTACGAGCAGTACTTC. This sequence encodes CSASDRDYEQYF.

This clonotype was seen repeatedly, ten times or more. The chain uses TRBV12-3 or TRBV12-4 and TRBJ2-1; D is ambiguous. This CDR3 has 15 amino acids. V was trimmed by 3 bases and J by 0 bases, leaving 9 bases between them. The CDR3 DNA sequence: TGTGCCAGCAGTTTTAGGGCAAGCTCCTACAATGAGCAGTTCTTC. Translated: CASSFRASSYNEQFF.

This clonotype was detected ten times or more. The chain carries TRBV28 and TRBJ1-5; a weak D match, TRBD1 (6 bases). Trimming stripped 6 bases from V and 4 bases from J, with 13 bases between. From germline, CDR1 is MDHEN and CDR2 SYDVKM. The CDR3 totals 14 residues. CDR3 in amino acids: CASSRGASNQPQHF. DNA for the CDR3: TGTGCCAGCAGCAGGGGTGCCTCGAATCAGCCCCAGCATTTT.

This clonotype has a count of ten or more. CDR3 sequence: CASSRRTGENIQYF. CDR3 coding DNA: TGCGCCAGCAGCAGACGGACAGGGGAAAACATTCAGTACTTC. The chain employs TRBV5-1 and TRBJ2-4; 9 nucleotides match TRBD1. The CDR3 is 14 amino acids. Losses at the gene ends were 4 bases for V and 5 bases for J; bases not matched to a gene: 4. Germline V gene sequence: CDR1 SGHRS, CDR2 YFSETQ.

This clonotype was picked up many times. The chain is built from TRBV12-3 or TRBV12-4 and TRBJ1-6, with a tentative D call TRBD1 (6 bases). The CDR3 length is 12 residues. With 5 bases removed from V and 8 bases from J, the gap between germline ends came to 7 bases. The CDR3 sequence is CASSEGDSPLHF. In DNA form, the CDR3 reads TGTGCCAGCAGTGAGGGGGATTCACCCCTCCACTTT.

This clonotype was picked up many times. This chain uses TRBV7-9 with TRBJ1-1, with 9 bases lining up with TRBD1. V was clipped by 5 bases and J by 5 bases; unmatched bases: 9. Germline V gene data show CDR1 as SEHNR and CDR2 as FQNEAQ (reference sequence). The CDR3 has 15 amino acids. CDR3 in DNA: TGTGCCAGCAGCCCATCGACAGGGGGTTGGACTGAAGCTTTCTTT. As protein: CASSPSTGGWTEAFF.

This clonotype was seen at least ten times. V gene TRBV29-1 combines with J gene TRBJ2-5; 12 bases are a match to TRBD2. V shed 6 bases and J 1 base; nucleotides not matched to a gene: 6. This CDR3 comprises 15 residues. Germline CDR1 reads SQVTM; CDR2 reads ANQGSEA. DNA for the CDR3: TGCAGCGTGGCCGGACTAGCGGGGATCCAAGAGACCCAGTACTTC. Protein: CSVAGLAGIQETQYF. Together with reference TRBV29-1 and TRBJ2-5, the CDR3 gives the full variable domain: SAVISQKPSRDICQRGTSLTIQCQVDSQVTMMFWYRQQPGQSLTLIATANQGSEATYESGFVIDKFPISRPNLTFSTLTVSNMSPEDSSIYLCSVAGLAGIQETQYFGPGTRLLVL.

This clonotype was seen at least ten times. The chain combines TRBV5-1 with TRBJ2-7; the D is unclear. V was trimmed by 0 bases and J by 0 bases, leaving 7 bases between them. Germline lookup yields CDR1 SGHRS and CDR2 YFSETQ. This CDR3 region has 14 residues. The chain's CDR3 is CASSLGWNSYEQYF. The CDR3 DNA sequence: TGCGCCAGCAGCTTGGGCTGGAACTCCTACGAGCAGTACTTC.

V gene TRBV6-2 or TRBV6-3 combines with J gene TRBJ1-1; 7 bases agree with TRBD1. Unmatched junction bases numbered 11, after V lost 8 bases and J lost 5 bases. CDR1 is MNHEY and CDR2 is SVGEGT in the germline V gene. The CDR3 has 14 residues. The CDR3 protein is CASGHTGAGTEAFF. DNA for the CDR3: TGTGCCAGCGGACATACAGGGGCTGGGACTGAAGCTTTCTTT.